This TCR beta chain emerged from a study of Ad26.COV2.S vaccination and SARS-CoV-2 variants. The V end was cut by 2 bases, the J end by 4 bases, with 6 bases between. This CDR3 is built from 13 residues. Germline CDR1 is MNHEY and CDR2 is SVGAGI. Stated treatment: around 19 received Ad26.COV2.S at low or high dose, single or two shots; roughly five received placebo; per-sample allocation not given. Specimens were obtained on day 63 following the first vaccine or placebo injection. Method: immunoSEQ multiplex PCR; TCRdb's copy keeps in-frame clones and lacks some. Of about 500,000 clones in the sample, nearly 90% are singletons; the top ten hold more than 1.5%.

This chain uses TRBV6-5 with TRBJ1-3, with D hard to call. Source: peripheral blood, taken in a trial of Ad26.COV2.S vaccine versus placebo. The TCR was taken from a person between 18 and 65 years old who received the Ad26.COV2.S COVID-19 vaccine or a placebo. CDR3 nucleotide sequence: TGTGCCAGCAGTTACAGGCAAGGAAACACCATATATTTT. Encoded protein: CASSYRQGNTIYF.